Each of the 16 T cell receptor beta chains below was sequenced from the same sample in a study of blood T cell repertoires in COVID-19. Sequenced by immunoSEQ multiplex PCR; TCRdb stores in-frame clones only, minus some. Among roughly 60,000 clones listed, 87% were seen once. Source material: peripheral blood. All receptors derive from a man aged 35-49 years with COVID-19, enrolled during active disease.

V is TRBV19 and J is TRBJ1-2, with TRBD1 as a possible D gene (6 bases). There are 16 residues in the CDR3. Trimming removed 3 bases from V and 4 bases from J, with 18 bases in between. CDR1 LNHDA and CDR2 SQIVND come from the germline V gene (reference sequence). The CDR3: CASSITGRDSFYGYTF. The CDR3 bases are TGTGCCAGTAGTATCACAGGGAGGGACTCTTTCTATGGCTACACCTTC.

The rearrangement joins TRBV4-1 to TRBJ1-4; 11 nucleotides agree with TRBD1. Germline V gives CDR1 MGHRA, CDR2 YSYEKL. This CDR3 has 15 residues. J lost 3 bases, V lost 4 bases, and 1 base had no gene match. The CDR3 region is CASSPGQGANEKLFF. CDR3 nucleotide sequence: TGCGCCAGCAGCCCGGGACAGGGGGCTAATGAAAAACTGTTTTTT.

The chain joins TRBV6-1 to TRBJ2-7; 9 nucleotides agree with TRBD2. The ends lost 4 bases at V and 3 bases at J; junction bases unmatched: 10. The CDR3 totals 16 residues. CDR1 and CDR2 from the germline V gene are MNHNS and SASEGT. The chain's CDR3 is CASSAFLAGSYYEQYF. The CDR3, as DNA: TGTGCCAGCAGTGCCTTTCTAGCGGGATCTTACTACGAGCAGTACTTC.

CDR3 in amino acids: CASSPRGLAGNTIYF. The CDR3 DNA reads TGTGCCAGCAGCCCTAGGGGTCTGGCTGGAAACACCATATATTTT. The chain combines TRBV7-9 with TRBJ1-3, with D maybe TRBD1 (5 bases). The CDR3 sequence is 15 residues long. The germline V gene encodes CDR1 SEHNR and CDR2 FQNEAQ (reference sequence). Between the trimmed V and J ends, which lost 5 bases and 2 bases, there was a span of 13 bases.

This chain joins TRBV5-1 and TRBJ1-4; D is possibly TRBD1 (6 bases). CDR1 is SGHRS, CDR2 YFSETQ, per germline. This CDR3 contains 14 residues. Trimming pared 2 bases from V and 8 bases from J, leaving 13 bases between. DNA for the CDR3: TGCGCCAGCAGCTTCGGGGGGGCAAAAGAAAAACTGTTTTTT. Translating it yields CASSFGGAKEKLFF. Full variable domain (rest looked up from reference TRBV5-1 and TRBJ1-4): KAGVTQTPRYLIKTRGQQVTLSCSPISGHRSVSWYQQTPGQGLQFLFEYFSETQRNKGNFPGRFSGRQFSNSRSEMNVSTLELGDSALYLCASSFGGAKEKLFFGSGTQLSVL.

The chain carries TRBV5-4 and TRBJ2-7; D is undetermined. Germline assignment: CDR1 SGHNT and CDR2 YYREEE (reference sequence). This CDR3 is built from 13 residues. V lost 0 bases to trimming and J lost 1 base, with 5 bases between them. The CDR3 DNA sequence: TGTGCCAGCAGCTTGGGGCAGTCCTACGAGCAGTACTTC. Protein: CASSLGQSYEQYF.

The chain combines TRBV9 with TRBJ2-1; TRBD2 matches 15 bases. The V and J ends lost 7 bases and 9 bases, in that order; junction bases with no gene match: 11. Germline CDR1 reads SGDLS; CDR2 reads YYNGEE. This CDR3 is built from 16 residues. The CDR3 sequence: CASATIPGLAGGEQFF. The CDR3 DNA follows: TGTGCCAGCGCTACGATTCCGGGACTAGCGGGAGGTGAGCAGTTCTTC.

The genes are TRBV6-8 and TRBJ2-7, with 7 bases matching TRBD2. The CDR3 length is 15 residues. Germline V CDR1 and CDR2: MNHGY, SAAAGT. The ends lost 5 bases at V and 11 bases at J; junction bases unmatched: 18. CDR3 amino acids: CASSSWGGGVLGEYF. CDR3 sequence (DNA): TGTGCCAGCAGTAGTTGGGGCGGGGGTGTCCTTGGGGAGTACTTC.

The genes are TRBV19 and TRBJ1-1; 8 nucleotides line up with TRBD1. This CDR3 region has 14 residues. Germline CDR1 is LNHDA and CDR2 is SQIVND (reference sequence). Trimming removed 7 bases from V and 5 bases from J; junction bases left unmatched: 9. For the CDR3, the DNA is TGTGCCAGTACAATACAGGGGGTGGAAACTGAAGCTTTCTTT. The encoded protein is CASTIQGVETEAFF.

The chain recombines TRBV29-1 with TRBJ2-1; perhaps TRBD1 as D (5 bases). Germline V lookup: CDR1 SQVTM, CDR2 ANQGSEA. Trimming cost V 4 bases and J 2 bases, with 12 bases left between them. This CDR3 contains 14 residues. In nucleotides, the CDR3 is TGCAGCGTTGTTCCGGAGACAGCCTACAATGAGCAGTTCTTC. It translates to CSVVPETAYNEQFF.

The chain has TRBV18 and TRBJ2-1, with D possibly matching TRBD1 (6 bases). This CDR3 region has 14 residues. Trimming cost V 2 bases and J 1 base, with 6 bases left between them. Germline V CDR1 and CDR2: KGHSH, LQKENI. In DNA form, the CDR3 reads TGTGCCAGCTCACCAACAGGGTCCTACAATGAGCAGTTCTTC. Its translation: CASSPTGSYNEQFF.

This chain links TRBV2 with TRBJ2-7; a possible D gene is TRBD2 (6 bases). CDR3 length: 15 amino acids. Trimming took off 3 bases at V and 5 bases at J, with 17 bases between the two ends. CDR1 SNHLY and CDR2 FYNNEI come from the germline V gene. CDR3 loop: CASSEWGRSSDEQYF. As DNA, the CDR3 is TGTGCCAGCAGTGAGTGGGGGAGGAGTAGTGACGAGCAGTACTTC. The full variable domain, completed using reference TRBV2 and TRBJ2-7, is EPEVTQTPSHQVTQMGQEVILRCVPISNHLYFYWYRQILGQKVEFLVSFYNNEISEKSEIFDDQFSVERPDGSNFTLKIRSTKLEDSAMYFCASSEWGRSSDEQYFGPGTRLTVT.

The chain combines TRBV28 with TRBJ1-2; D gene uncertain. The CDR3 contains 13 residues. Germline V lookup: CDR1 MDHEN, CDR2 SYDVKM. The V and J ends lost 6 bases and 7 bases respectively, with 15 bases between them. The CDR3 nucleotides read TGTGCCAGCAGCCGTTTCAAGCGTGGTGGCTACACCTTC. Its translation: CASSRFKRGGYTF.

For the CDR3, the DNA is TGTGCCAGCAGCCAATTTGCAGGGGGCGCGGACTATGGCTACACCTTC. Its protein is CASSQFAGGADYGYTF. The chain has TRBV16 and TRBJ1-2; 8 nucleotides match TRBD1. The germline CDR1 and CDR2 sequences are KGHSY and FQNENV. The CDR3 is 16 amino acids. J was trimmed by 3 bases and V by 1 base; bases with no gene match: 7.

The gene calls are TRBV7-9 and TRBJ1-1; weak D call: TRBD1 (5 bases). This CDR3 is built from 14 residues. V was clipped by 2 bases and J by 2 bases, with 9 bases between them. Germline loops: CDR1 SEHNR, CDR2 FQNEAQ (reference sequence). The CDR3 sequence is CASSLMQGNTEAFF. In nucleotides, the CDR3 is TGTGCCAGCAGCTTAATGCAGGGAAACACTGAAGCTTTCTTT.

The chain combines TRBV13 with TRBJ2-1; tentative D call: TRBD2 (5 bases). This CDR3 comprises 15 residues. V was clipped by 0 bases and J by 4 bases, with 10 bases between them. Germline loops: CDR1 PRHDT, CDR2 FYEKMQ (reference sequence). CDR3 nucleotides: TGTGCCAGCAGCTTAGGCCTAGCCGGGTACAATGAGCAGTTCTTC. Protein: CASSLGLAGYNEQFF. Full variable domain (rest looked up from reference TRBV13 and TRBJ2-1): AAGVIQSPRHLIKEKRETATLKCYPIPRHDTVYWYQQGPGQDPQFLISFYEKMQSDKGSIPDRFSAQQFSDYHSELNMSSLELGDSALYFCASSLGLAGYNEQFFGPGTRLTVL.